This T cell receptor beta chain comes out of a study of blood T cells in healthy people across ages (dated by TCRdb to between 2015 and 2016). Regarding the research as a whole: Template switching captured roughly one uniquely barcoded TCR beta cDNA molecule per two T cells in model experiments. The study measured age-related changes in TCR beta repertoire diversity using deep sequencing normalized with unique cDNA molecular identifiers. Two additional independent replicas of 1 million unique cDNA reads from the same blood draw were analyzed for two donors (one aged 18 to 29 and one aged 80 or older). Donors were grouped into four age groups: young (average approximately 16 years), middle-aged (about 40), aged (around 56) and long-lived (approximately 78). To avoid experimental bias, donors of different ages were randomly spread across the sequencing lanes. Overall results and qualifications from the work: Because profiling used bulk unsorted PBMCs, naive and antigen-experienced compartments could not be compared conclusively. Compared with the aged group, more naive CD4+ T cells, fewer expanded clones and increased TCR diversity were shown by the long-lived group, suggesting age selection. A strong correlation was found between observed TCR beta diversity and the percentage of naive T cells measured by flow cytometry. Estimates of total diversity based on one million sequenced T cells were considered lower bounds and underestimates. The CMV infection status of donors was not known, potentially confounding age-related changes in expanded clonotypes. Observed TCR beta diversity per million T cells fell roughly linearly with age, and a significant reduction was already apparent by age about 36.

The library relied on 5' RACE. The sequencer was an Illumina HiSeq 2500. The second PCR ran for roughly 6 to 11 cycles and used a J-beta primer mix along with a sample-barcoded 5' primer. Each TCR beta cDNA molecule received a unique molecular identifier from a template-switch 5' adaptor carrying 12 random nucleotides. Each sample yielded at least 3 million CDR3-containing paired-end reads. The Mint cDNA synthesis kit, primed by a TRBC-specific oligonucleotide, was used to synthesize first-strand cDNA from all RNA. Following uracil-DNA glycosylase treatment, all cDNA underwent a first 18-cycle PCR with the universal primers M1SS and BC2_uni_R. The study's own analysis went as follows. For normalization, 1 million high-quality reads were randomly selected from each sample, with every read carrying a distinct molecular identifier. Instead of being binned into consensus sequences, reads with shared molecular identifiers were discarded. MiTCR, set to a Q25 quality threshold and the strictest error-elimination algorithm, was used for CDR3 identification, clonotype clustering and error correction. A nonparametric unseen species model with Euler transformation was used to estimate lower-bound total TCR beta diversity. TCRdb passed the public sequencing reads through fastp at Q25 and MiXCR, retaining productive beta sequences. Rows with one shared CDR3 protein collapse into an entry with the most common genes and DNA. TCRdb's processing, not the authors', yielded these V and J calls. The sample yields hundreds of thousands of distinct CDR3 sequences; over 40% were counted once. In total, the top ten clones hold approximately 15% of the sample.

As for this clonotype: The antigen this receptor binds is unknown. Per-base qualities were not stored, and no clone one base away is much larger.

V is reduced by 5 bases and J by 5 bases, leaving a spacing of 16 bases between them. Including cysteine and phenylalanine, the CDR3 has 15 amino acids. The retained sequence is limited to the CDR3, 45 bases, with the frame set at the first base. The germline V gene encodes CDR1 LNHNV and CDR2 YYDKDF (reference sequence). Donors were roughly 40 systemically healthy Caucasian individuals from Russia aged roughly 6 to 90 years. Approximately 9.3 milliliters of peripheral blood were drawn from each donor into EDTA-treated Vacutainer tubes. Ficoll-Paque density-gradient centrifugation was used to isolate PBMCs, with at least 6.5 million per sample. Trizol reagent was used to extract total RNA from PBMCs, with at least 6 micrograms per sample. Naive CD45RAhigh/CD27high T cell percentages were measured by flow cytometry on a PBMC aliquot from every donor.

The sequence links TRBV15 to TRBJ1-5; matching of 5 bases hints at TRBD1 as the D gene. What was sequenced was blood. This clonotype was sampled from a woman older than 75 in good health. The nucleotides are TGTGCCACCAGCCGCGCCGGGACCACCCATCAGCCCCAGCATTTT. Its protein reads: CATSRAGTTHQPQHF.